These 30 T cell receptor beta chains were sequenced from one sample in a study of T cell changes during pregnancy in multiple sclerosis. Profiled with immunoSEQ multiplex PCR; TCRdb holds only in-frame clones, not every one. The data hold tens of thousands of clones, with nearly 90% observed a single time. Sequencing was performed on CD4+ T cells from peripheral blood mononuclear cells, taken in the second trimester of pregnancy. All receptors come from a female donor with multiple sclerosis, enrolled in a pregnancy study.

This rearrangement joins TRBV5-6 to TRBJ1-1; weak D call: TRBD1 (5 bases). V was pared by 2 bases and J by 0 bases, with 8 bases between. The CDR3 has 14 amino acids. The V gene's germline CDR1 is SGHDT and CDR2 YYEEEE. CDR3 loop: CASSFGHMNTEAFF. As DNA, the CDR3 is TGTGCCAGCAGCTTTGGACACATGAACACTGAAGCTTTCTTT.

The rearrangement joins TRBV19 to TRBJ2-7; possible D gene TRBD2, 6 bases. Germline CDR1 LNHDA, CDR2 SQIVND (reference sequence). The CDR3 consists of 14 residues. V was pared by 8 bases and J by 0 bases, with 14 bases between. CDR3 protein: CASAGAGTSYEQYF. Written as DNA, the CDR3 is TGTGCCAGTGCCGGCGCGGGGACCTCCTACGAGCAGTACTTC.

The CDR3 bases are TGTGCCAGCAGTCCCTTACAGGGGGCTGGACGCCACAATGAGCAGTTCTTC. Translated: CASSPLQGAGRHNEQFF. The rearrangement links TRBV28 to TRBJ2-1; TRBD1 matches 9 bases. CDR1 MDHEN and CDR2 SYDVKM come from the germline V gene. The CDR3 length is 17 residues. Trimming cost V 5 bases and J 5 bases; bases outside gene matches: 13.

A few counts support this clone. The rearrangement links TRBV7-2 to TRBJ1-2; 9 nucleotides line up with TRBD1. Germline CDR1 and CDR2: SGHTA and FQGNSA. There are 16 residues in the CDR3. J lost 8 bases, V lost 2 bases, and 12 bases had no gene match. CDR3 sequence reads: CASSLYEDRGRRGYTF. The DNA for the CDR3 is TGTGCCAGCAGCTTATACGAGGACAGGGGAAGGCGAGGCTACACCTTC.

The CDR3: CAISTRDSFNYGYTF. DNA for the CDR3: TGTGCCATCAGTACTAGGGACAGCTTTAACTATGGCTACACCTTC. The chain links TRBV10-3 to TRBJ1-2; 7 nucleotides agree with TRBD1. The CDR3 runs to 15 residues. Germline lookup yields CDR1 ENHRY and CDR2 SYGVKD. Unmatched junction bases numbered 7, after V lost 5 bases and J lost 1 base.

The chain links TRBV28 to TRBJ1-5; TRBD1 matches at 7 bases. V dropped 6 bases and J dropped 6; count of bases not matched to a gene: 8. CDR1 is MDHEN, CDR2 SYDVKM, per germline. This CDR3 contains 14 residues. The DNA for the CDR3 is TGTGCCAGCAGAAGTGGGACAGCTCTTCAGCCCCAGCATTTT. Translating gives CASRSGTALQPQHF.

The chain employs TRBV28 and TRBJ2-7, with 10 bases matching TRBD2. Germline-derived CDR1 and CDR2 are MDHEN and SYDVKM. The CDR3 is 16 amino acids. V shed 4 bases and J 6 bases; nucleotides not matched to a gene: 12. CDR3 loop: CASSSPSSGGRVEQYF. The CDR3 bases are TGTGCCAGCAGTTCACCGTCTAGCGGGGGAAGGGTCGAGCAGTACTTC.

J is TRBJ2-1 and V is TRBV5-1; 8 bases are shared with TRBD2. The junction had 7 bases not matched to a gene; V was cut back by 4 bases and J by 10 bases. The germline gives CDR1 SGHRS, CDR2 YFSETQ. CDR3 length: 13 amino acids. The CDR3 DNA sequence: TGCGCCAGCAGCCCGTCAGCGGGAGACGAGCAGTTCTTC. This gives the protein CASSPSAGDEQFF.

The chain combines TRBV5-1 with TRBJ1-1; TRBD1 aligns across 7 bases. Germline assignment: CDR1 SGHRS and CDR2 YFSETQ. The CDR3 length is 15 residues. V lost 0 bases, J lost 10 bases, and 12 bases stayed unmatched. The CDR3 loop is CASSLVRGDSDSAFF. The CDR3 DNA is TGCGCCAGCAGCTTGGTGAGGGGGGACAGCGATTCAGCTTTCTTT.

The chain recombines TRBV27 with TRBJ2-1, with D tentatively TRBD1 (7 bases). This CDR3 is built from 14 residues. V shed 2 bases and J shed 15 bases, with 20 bases lying between them. Germline CDR1 reads MNHEY; CDR2 reads SMNVEV (reference sequence). The CDR3 DNA follows: TGTGCCAGCAGTTTAGCGGGACAGCTTTCTCCTTGGTTCTTC. This encodes CASSLAGQLSPWFF.

The J gene is TRBJ2-7, the V gene TRBV7-2; 7 bases line up with TRBD1. CDR3 length: 14 amino acids. Per germline, CDR1 SGHTA and CDR2 FQGNSA. J gave up 4 bases and V 5 bases, and 8 bases lay outside the gene matches. CDR3 protein: CASSRPGQTYEQYF. In nucleotides, the CDR3 is TGTGCCAGCAGCCGACCGGGACAGACTTACGAGCAGTACTTC.

The gene calls are TRBV7-2 and TRBJ2-1; 7 bases line up with TRBD2. Losses at the gene ends were 5 bases for V and 3 bases for J; bases not matched to a gene: 7. Germline CDR1 and CDR2: SGHTA and FQGNSA. The CDR3 totals 15 residues. The CDR3 DNA follows: TGTGCCAGCAGCCCTCGACTAGCAGGCTACAATGAGCAGTTCTTC. It translates to CASSPRLAGYNEQFF.

The rearrangement joins TRBV6-1 to TRBJ2-3, with TRBD2 matching 10 bases. Unmatched junction bases numbered 3, after V lost 6 bases and J lost 0 bases. This CDR3 region has 15 residues. Looked up from germline, CDR1 is MNHNS and CDR2 is SASEGT. The CDR3: CASRTSGTSTDTQYF. Written as DNA, the CDR3 is TGTGCCAGCAGAACTAGCGGGACTAGCACAGATACGCAGTATTTT.

The chain couples TRBV5-1 to TRBJ1-1; D remains unclear. The CDR3 is 14 residues long. CDR1 and CDR2 (germline): SGHRS, YFSETQ. V shed 4 bases and J shed 1 base, with 11 bases lying between them. The CDR3 reads CASSHNPGNTEAFF. The CDR3 DNA reads TGCGCCAGCAGCCACAACCCTGGGAACACTGAAGCTTTCTTT.

The sample holds one count of this clone. For the CDR3, the DNA is TGTGCCAGCAGTCCGTCGGGACTTCCAAAGCTCAATCAGCCCCAGCATTTT. Amino acids: CASSPSGLPKLNQPQHF. The chain couples TRBV28 to TRBJ1-5; TRBD1 might be the D (5 bases). The CDR3 length is 17 residues. CDR1 and CDR2 (germline): MDHEN, SYDVKM. V lost 5 bases, J lost 3 bases, and 20 bases lay in between.

This clone was seen once. This chain links TRBV28 with TRBJ2-7; TRBD1 aligns across 9 bases. Trimming took 5 bases from V and 6 from J; bases not matched to a gene: 11. CDR3 length equals 15 residues. CDR1 MDHEN and CDR2 SYDVKM come from the germline V gene. Written as DNA, the CDR3 is TGTGCCAGCAGTGAATCCGGGACAGGGTATGGCGAGCAGTACTTC. It encodes CASSESGTGYGEQYF.

This clone has only a few counts. The J gene is TRBJ1-5, the V gene TRBV16; perhaps TRBD1 as D (5 bases). Trimming left V 3 bases short and J 5 bases short, with 11 bases between. Germline V gene data show CDR1 as KGHSY and CDR2 as FQNENV. The CDR3 length is 14 residues. The DNA of the CDR3 is TGTGCCAGCAGCCATCTTGTCAGGGATCAGCCCCAGCATTTT. The encoded protein is CASSHLVRDQPQHF.

This chain connects TRBV2 to TRBJ2-7; perhaps TRBD2 as D (6 bases). This CDR3 comprises 14 residues. Germline CDR1 is SNHLY and CDR2 is FYNNEI. The V gene lost 3 bases and the J gene lost 4 bases, with 13 bases spanning the gap. CDR3 protein: CASSDNGSGYEQYF. CDR3 nucleotide sequence: TGTGCCAGCAGTGATAACGGGAGCGGGTACGAGCAGTACTTC.

The V gene is TRBV10-2, the J gene TRBJ1-1, with 8 positions matching TRBD1. Germline-derived CDR1 and CDR2 are WSHSY and SAAADI. J was trimmed by 4 bases and V by 6 bases; bases with no gene match: 10. CDR3 length: 15 residues. CDR3 sequence: CASRVAQGAGTEAFF. CDR3 coding DNA: TGCGCCAGCAGGGTGGCTCAGGGGGCGGGCACTGAAGCTTTCTTT.

The chain joins TRBV11-3 to TRBJ2-7, with 7 bases matching TRBD1. Per the germline V gene, CDR1 is SGHNT and CDR2 is YENEEA. The CDR3 consists of 13 residues. Germline trimming cut 5 bases from V and 2 bases from J; bases unmatched to any gene: 3. CDR3 region: CASSRGTAYEQYF. Here the CDR3 DNA reads TGTGCCAGCAGCCGAGGGACAGCCTACGAGCAGTACTTC. Using reference TRBV11-3 and TRBJ2-7 for the parts outside the CDR3, the full variable domain is EAGVVQSPRYKIIEKKQPVAFWCNPISGHNTLYWYLQNLGQGPELLIRYENEEAVDDSQLPKDRFSAERLKGVDSTLKIQPAELGDSAVYLCASSRGTAYEQYFGPGTRLTVT.

This clone was detected only a few times. This sequence joins TRBV2 and TRBJ1-1; a possible D gene is TRBD1 (5 bases). The CDR3 has 13 residues. The V and J ends lost 7 bases and 5 bases respectively, with 14 bases between them. Germline CDR1 and CDR2: SNHLY and FYNNEI. CDR3 protein: CASTEARGTEAFF. In DNA form, the CDR3 reads TGTGCCAGCACCGAGGCGCGGGGGACTGAAGCTTTCTTT.

The chain is built from TRBV2 and TRBJ2-3; 9 bases align to TRBD1. The CDR3 consists of 17 residues. V shed 7 bases, J shed 0 bases, and the junction held 11 bases outside the gene matches. CDR1 SNHLY and CDR2 FYNNEI come from the germline V gene. CDR3 sequence (DNA): TGTGCCAGCACACCCGGGACAGGGAGACATAGCACAGATACGCAGTATTTT. It translates to CASTPGTGRHSTDTQYF.

The chain combines TRBV19 with TRBJ1-1; D ambiguous. The germline gives CDR1 LNHDA, CDR2 SQIVND (reference sequence). The V end lost 6 bases, the J end lost 5 bases, and 16 bases lay between the germline ends. This CDR3 has 14 amino acids. The DNA for the CDR3 is TGTGCCAGTAGCGTCCGAGTACCGGAGACTGAAGCTTTCTTT. Translated, it gives CASSVRVPETEAFF.

This clone was observed a few times. This chain connects TRBV15 to TRBJ2-5, with D possibly matching TRBD1 (6 bases). V gave up 4 bases and J gave up 4 bases, with 13 bases separating them. From germline, CDR1 is LNHNV and CDR2 YYDKDF (reference sequence). CDR3 length: 14 amino acids. The CDR3 coding sequence is TGTGCCACCAGCAAAACAGGGAGTGGAGAGACCCAGTACTTC. Its protein is CATSKTGSGETQYF.

The chain uses TRBV19 and TRBJ1-5, with D possibly matching TRBD1 (6 bases). The CDR3 covers 15 residues. In germline, CDR1 is LNHDA, CDR2 SQIVND (reference sequence). Trimming took 6 bases from V and 10 from J, leaving 22 bases between them. The CDR3 sequence: CASSPAGAAYDPQHF. In DNA, the CDR3 is TGTGCCAGTAGCCCCGCGGGGGCCGCTTATGATCCCCAGCATTTT.

The chain uses TRBV2 and TRBJ2-1, with 9 bases aligning to TRBD1. With 6 bases clipped from V and 10 bases from J, the junction kept 10 bases outside the gene matches. The CDR3 spans 14 residues. Looked up from germline, CDR1 is SNHLY and CDR2 is FYNNEI. The CDR3 protein is CASRRTGAQGEQFF. The CDR3 DNA is TGTGCCAGCAGAAGGACAGGGGCTCAGGGGGAGCAGTTCTTC.

The J gene is TRBJ1-1, the V gene TRBV10-3, with TRBD1 matching 9 bases. Germline assignment: CDR1 ENHRY and CDR2 SYGVKD. The CDR3 contains 13 residues. V was clipped by 6 bases and J by 5 bases; unmatched bases: 4. This chain's CDR3 is CAIRGQGLTEAFF. CDR3 bases: TGTGCCATCAGAGGACAGGGGTTGACTGAAGCTTTCTTT.

This chain connects TRBV4-3 to TRBJ1-3; TRBD1 is a possible D gene (6 bases). V lost 1 base, J lost 4 bases, and 17 bases lay in between. CDR3 size: 17 residues. Germline assignment: CDR1 LGHNA and CDR2 YSLEER. The CDR3 sequence: CASSQVLSTGLGNTIYF. Written as DNA, the CDR3 is TGCGCCAGCAGCCAAGTTTTGAGTACAGGGTTGGGAAACACCATATATTTT.

The count of this clone is one. The chain combines TRBV29-1 with TRBJ2-1; unclear D gene. The CDR3 is 14 residues long. The germline gives CDR1 SQVTM, CDR2 ANQGSEA. Trimming removed 6 bases from V and 0 bases from J, with 12 bases in between. CDR3 sequence (DNA): TGCAGCGTCGAGCCGAAAAGCTCCTACAATGAGCAGTTCTTC. Translating it yields CSVEPKSSYNEQFF.

The V and J genes are TRBV7-9 and TRBJ2-6; a possible D gene is TRBD2 (5 bases). V dropped 3 bases and J dropped 0 bases, with 9 bases sitting between them. This CDR3 has 16 residues. Germline CDR1 reads SEHNR; CDR2 reads FQNEAQ (reference sequence). This CDR3 is CASSFSGSSGANVLTF. In DNA, the CDR3 is TGTGCCAGCAGCTTCAGTGGGAGCTCTGGGGCCAACGTCCTGACTTTC.